These 23 T cell receptor beta chains were all obtained from the same sample, sequenced in a study of T cell responses to AZD1222 COVID-19 vaccine. This table comes from immunoSEQ multiplex PCR, and its TCRdb copy is limited to in-frame clones, with some not included. The sample lists approximately 190,000 clones; 85% to 95% were seen once. The sequenced sample was peripheral blood, obtained on day 0 of AZD1222 vaccination. The receptors here all came from an adult in good health.

This chain joins TRBV19 and TRBJ1-3; the D is unclear. V gave up 10 bases and J gave up 0 bases, with 16 bases separating them. CDR3 length: 15 amino acids. CDR1 LNHDA and CDR2 SQIVND come from the germline V gene (reference sequence). The CDR3, as DNA: TGTGCCACTAGGGAGGTGGCAAGCTCTGGAAACACCATATATTTT. Protein product: CATREVASSGNTIYF.

V usage is TRBV3-1 (or the pseudogene TRBV3-2) and J usage is TRBJ1-5; 10 bases line up with TRBD1. Germline CDR1 and CDR2: LGHDT and YNNKEL (reference sequence). The CDR3 is 16 amino acids. J lost 11 bases, V lost 1 base, and 11 bases had no gene match. CDR3 sequence reads: CASSQGTGGFMVAQHF. As DNA, the CDR3 is TGTGCCAGCAGCCAAGGGACAGGGGGGTTCATGGTAGCCCAGCATTTT.

The chain is built from TRBV18 and TRBJ1-4; 7 bases agree with TRBD1. The CDR3 is made up of 15 amino acids. V shed 2 bases, J shed 7 bases, and the junction held 7 bases outside the gene matches. Germline CDR1 KGHSH, CDR2 LQKENI. The CDR3 DNA follows: TGTGCCAGCTCACCAGGGGACAGCCACAGTGAAAAACTGTTTTTT. Amino acid sequence: CASSPGDSHSEKLFF.

A few counts support this clone. The J gene is TRBJ1-5, the V gene TRBV6-5, with a possible D match to TRBD1 (6 bases). CDR3 length equals 12 residues. The ends were cut back, 2 bases at V and 9 bases at J, with 8 bases in the middle. CDR1 and CDR2 from the germline V gene are MNHEY and SVGAGI. Here the CDR3 DNA reads TGTGCCAGCAGTTACCTACAGGGGCCCCAGCATTTT. Its protein is CASSYLQGPQHF.

This rearrangement joins TRBV5-1 to TRBJ2-7; 7 nucleotides agree with TRBD1. V shed 1 base and J 3 bases; nucleotides not matched to a gene: 7. The CDR3 contains 15 residues. Germline CDR1 reads SGHRS; CDR2 reads YFSETQ. DNA for the CDR3: TGCGCCAGCAGCTTGTGGGACAGAAAAGGCTACGAGCAGTACTTC. Its translation is CASSLWDRKGYEQYF.

The chain joins TRBV9 to TRBJ2-3; maybe TRBD2 (5 bases). The V end lost 0 bases, the J end lost 5 bases, and 10 bases lay between the germline ends. Per germline, CDR1 SGDLS and CDR2 YYNGEE. The CDR3 is 14 residues long. CDR3 loop: CASSVATGGDTQYF. The CDR3 nucleotides are TGTGCCAGCAGCGTAGCTACCGGAGGAGATACGCAGTATTTT.

V gene TRBV19 combines with J gene TRBJ1-2, with D possibly TRBD1 on 6 matching bases. CDR3 length: 11 residues. V was cut by 9 bases and J by 5 bases, with 10 bases left in between. Germline lookup yields CDR1 LNHDA and CDR2 SQIVND (reference sequence). CDR3 in DNA: TGTGCCAGCGGGACACCTTATGGCTACACCTTC. Its protein product is CASGTPYGYTF.

The rearrangement joins TRBV7-2 to TRBJ2-7, with 9 positions matching TRBD2. Germline loops: CDR1 SGHTA, CDR2 FQGNSA. CDR3 length: 15 amino acids. Losses at the gene ends were 3 bases for V and 4 bases for J; bases not matched to a gene: 7. The CDR3 region has the DNA TGTGCCAGCAGCTTTCAGCGGGGGGTGGAATACGAGCAGTACTTC. Translation gives CASSFQRGVEYEQYF.

The gene calls are TRBV19 and TRBJ1-3; D may be TRBD1 (5 bases). V shed 4 bases and J shed 3 bases, with 16 bases lying between them. CDR1 and CDR2 (germline): LNHDA, SQIVND (reference sequence). This CDR3 comprises 16 residues. CDR3 in DNA: TGTGCCAGTAGTAGCCCCGGGACTGAGCTTGGAAACACCATATATTTT. It yields the protein CASSSPGTELGNTIYF. Using reference TRBV19 and TRBJ1-3 for the parts outside the CDR3, the full variable domain is DGGITQSPKYLFRKEGQNVTLSCEQNLNHDAMYWYRQDPGQGLRLIYYSQIVNDFQKGDIAEGYSVSREKKESFPLTVTSAQKNPTAFYLCASSSPGTELGNTIYFGEGSWLTVV.

This CDR3 reads CASGAFNQPQHF. DNA of the CDR3: TGTGCCAGCGGAGCGTTCAATCAGCCCCAGCATTTT. This rearrangement joins TRBV27 to TRBJ1-5; D not resolved. Trimming cost V 8 bases and J 3 bases, with 8 bases left between them. The germline gives CDR1 MNHEY, CDR2 SMNVEV (reference sequence). This CDR3 is 12 amino acids long.

This clone was seen just once. The chain employs TRBV12-3 or TRBV12-4 and TRBJ2-7; D gene ambiguous. Between the trimmed V and J ends, which lost 6 bases and 7 bases, there was a span of 13 bases. The CDR3 is 12 amino acids. The CDR3 loop reads CASSKAAFEQYF. The CDR3 DNA follows: TGTGCCAGCAGCAAAGCCGCGTTTGAGCAGTACTTC.

The count of this clone is one. The chain recombines TRBV6-4 with TRBJ1-1; perhaps TRBD1 as D (6 bases). The CDR3 contains 16 residues. V dropped 0 bases and J dropped 0 bases, with 11 bases sitting between them. Germline assignment: CDR1 MRHNA and CDR2 SNTAGT. In DNA, the CDR3 is TGTGCCAGCAGTGACTCCCCCGGGGGCATGAACACTGAAGCTTTCTTT. This sequence encodes CASSDSPGGMNTEAFF.

V gene TRBV12-3 or TRBV12-4 combines with J gene TRBJ2-7; D gene uncertain. With 6 bases removed from V and 7 bases from J, the gap between germline ends came to 13 bases. The CDR3 spans 12 residues. The CDR3 nucleotides read TGTGCCAGCAGACTGGAAGCTTCGGAGCAGTACTTC. As protein: CASRLEASEQYF.

CDR3 residues: CASRPNSQLAGGYNEQFF. The CDR3, as DNA: TGTGCCAGCAGGCCCAACTCTCAACTAGCGGGGGGCTACAATGAGCAGTTCTTC. The chain couples TRBV27 to TRBJ2-1, with 12 bases lining up with TRBD2. The CDR3 consists of 18 residues. Looked up from germline, CDR1 is MNHEY and CDR2 is SMNVEV (reference sequence). The V and J ends lost 6 bases and 3 bases, in that order; junction bases with no gene match: 12.

The gene calls are TRBV11-2 and TRBJ2-5, with D perhaps matching TRBD1 or TRBD2 (6 bases each). Germline values: CDR1 SGHAT, CDR2 FQNNGV. V lost 8 bases and J 9 bases, leaving 13 bases between the germline ends. The CDR3 runs 11 residues. The chain's CDR3 is CASFQRGAQYF. CDR3 sequence (DNA): TGTGCCAGCTTCCAGAGGGGGGCCCAGTACTTC.

CDR3 DNA sequence: TGTGCCAGCAGTGAGTCAACAGCTGGGGCCAACGTCCTGACTTTC. Its translation: CASSESTAGANVLTF. The chain employs TRBV6-1 and TRBJ2-6; D is uncertain. Deletions cut 3 bases from V and 2 bases from J, with 8 bases between. The CDR3 has 15 residues. The germline gives CDR1 MNHNS, CDR2 SASEGT.

The J gene is TRBJ1-2, the V gene TRBV19; D not certain. Between the trimmed V and J ends, which lost 5 bases and 0 bases, there was a span of 13 bases. Germline V lookup: CDR1 LNHDA, CDR2 SQIVND (reference sequence). CDR3 length equals 15 residues. The CDR3, as DNA: TGTGCCAGTAGTCCCAATCCGGCAGCTAACTATGGCTACACCTTC. Protein: CASSPNPAANYGYTF.

The rearrangement links TRBV9 to TRBJ2-7; D assignment may be TRBD1 or TRBD2 (6 bases each). Trimming shortened V by 4 bases and J by 7 bases, and 18 bases separated the two germline ends. Germline CDR1 is SGDLS and CDR2 is YYNGEE. CDR3 length: 14 amino acids. CDR3 sequence reads: CASSPHGQGREQYF. The CDR3, as DNA: TGTGCCAGCAGCCCCCACGGGCAGGGGAGGGAGCAGTACTTC.

The chain links TRBV28 to TRBJ1-1; D not certain. The germline CDR1 and CDR2 sequences are MDHEN and SYDVKM. This CDR3 spans 11 amino acids. Deletions cut 5 bases from V and 4 bases from J, with 5 bases between. CDR3 sequence (DNA): TGTGCCAGCAGTCCAGGCACTGAAGCTTTCTTT. Its protein is CASSPGTEAFF.

V usage is TRBV29-1 and J usage is TRBJ2-3, with D possibly being TRBD1 (5 bases). Trimming took off 7 bases at V and 4 bases at J, with 18 bases between the two ends. The CDR3 contains 14 residues. Germline-derived CDR1 and CDR2 are SQVTM and ANQGSEA. The chain's CDR3 is CSATREGVADTQYF. As DNA, the CDR3 is TGCAGCGCGACCAGGGAAGGTGTGGCAGATACGCAGTATTTT.

This chain joins TRBV12-3 or TRBV12-4 and TRBJ1-2; D perhaps matches TRBD1 (5 bases). This CDR3 has 12 amino acids. V shed 8 bases and J shed 8 bases, with 15 bases lying between them. CDR3 bases: TGTGCCAGCCGATTCGGGGGAGGAGGCTACACCTTC. Translated: CASRFGGGGYTF.

V usage is TRBV30 and J usage is TRBJ1-6; 8 bases line up with TRBD1. V lost 2 bases, J lost 10 bases, and 10 bases stayed unmatched. The CDR3 length is 15 residues. Per germline, CDR1 GTSNPN and CDR2 SVGIG (reference sequence). The CDR3 coding sequence is TGTGCCTGGAGTCCCCCGGGACAGGCTAGGTCACCCCTCCACTTT. Protein product: CAWSPPGQARSPLHF.

V is TRBV6-5 and J is TRBJ1-2; D is ambiguous. The germline CDR1 and CDR2 sequences are MNHEY and SVGAGI. The CDR3 is 12 residues long. Trimming removed 5 bases at V and 2 bases at J, with 6 bases between. The CDR3 reads CASSRPNYGYTF. CDR3 DNA sequence: TGTGCCAGCAGTCGCCCGAACTATGGCTACACCTTC.